A single sample is the source of the 15 T cell receptor beta chains below, sequenced in a study of blood T cell repertoires in COVID-19. The method was immunoSEQ multiplex PCR; TCRdb's version includes in-frame clones alone and lacks a portion of them. The sample carries 300,000 to 400,000 clones, more than 75% recorded once. The sequencing input was PBMCs or T cells enriched from blood (not recorded which). These receptors were taken from a woman in her 30s with acute COVID-19.

The chain combines TRBV18 with TRBJ1-1; no definite D call. This CDR3 contains 13 residues. V shed 2 bases and J shed 5 bases, with 9 bases lying between them. CDR1 is KGHSH and CDR2 is LQKENI in the germline V gene. The CDR3 DNA follows: TGTGCCAGCTCACCAATCGATGCGACTGAAGCTTTCTTT. Its protein product is CASSPIDATEAFF.

This clone showed up many times. The chain couples TRBV4-1 to TRBJ2-7, with 9 positions matching TRBD1. Per the germline V gene, CDR1 is MGHRA and CDR2 is YSYEKL. The CDR3 runs to 16 residues. Losses at the gene ends were 4 bases for V and 6 bases for J; bases not matched to a gene: 13. The CDR3 DNA reads as TGCGCCAGCAGCCGAGACGGGGACAGGGCTTCTAGCGAGCAGTACTTC. This gives the protein CASSRDGDRASSEQYF.

A single count supports this clone. The rearrangement uses TRBV19 and TRBJ1-1; D may be TRBD1 (5 bases). The V end lost 4 bases, the J end lost 4 bases, and 16 bases lay between the germline ends. Germline V gives CDR1 LNHDA, CDR2 SQIVND (reference sequence). This CDR3 contains 15 residues. CDR3 nucleotides: TGTGCCAGTAGTAAAACACAGGCCGGGGGCACTGAAGCTTTCTTT. This translates into CASSKTQAGGTEAFF.

The V gene is TRBV5-1, the J gene TRBJ1-3; D is uncertain. The V and J ends lost 0 bases and 0 bases respectively, with 10 bases between them. In germline, CDR1 is SGHRS, CDR2 YFSETQ. The CDR3 covers 16 residues. Here the CDR3 reads CASSLGGGSSGNTIYF. As DNA, the CDR3 is TGCGCCAGCAGCTTGGGCGGAGGGAGCTCTGGAAACACCATATATTTT.

The J gene is TRBJ1-1, the V gene TRBV7-2, with D possibly matching TRBD1 (5 bases). The CDR3 sequence is 14 residues long. Germline-derived CDR1 and CDR2 are SGHTA and FQGNSA. V was pared by 5 bases and J by 3 bases, with 13 bases between. The CDR3 spells CASSGGGADTEAFF. The CDR3 nucleotides read TGTGCCAGCAGCGGTGGAGGGGCCGACACTGAAGCTTTCTTT. The full variable domain, with the rest looked up from reference TRBV7-2 and TRBJ1-1, is GAGVSQSPSNKVTEKGKDVELRCDPISGHTALYWYRQSLGQGLEFLIYFQGNSAPDKSGLPSDRFSAERTGGSVSTLTIQRTQQEDSAVYLCASSGGGADTEAFFGQGTRLTVV.

The chain carries TRBV7-2 and TRBJ2-2; 8 nucleotides align to TRBD2. CDR3 length: 17 amino acids. CDR1 is SGHTA and CDR2 is FQGNSA in the germline V gene. Trimming at V came to 2 bases and at J to 3 bases, leaving 8 bases not matched to a gene. Here the CDR3 reads CASSLFISGGYTGELFF. DNA for the CDR3: TGTGCCAGCAGCTTATTTATCAGCGGGGGTTACACCGGGGAGCTGTTTTTT.

J is TRBJ1-2 and V is TRBV24-1; maybe TRBD1 (6 bases). This CDR3 has 15 residues. The V gene lost 3 bases and the J gene lost 0 bases, with 10 bases spanning the gap. Germline V lookup: CDR1 KGHDR, CDR2 SFDVKD. CDR3 nucleotides: TGTGCCACCAGTGATACGGGGACAACTAACTATGGCTACACCTTC. Its protein is CATSDTGTTNYGYTF.

The V and J genes are TRBV24-1 and TRBJ1-1; no clear D gene. V lost 0 bases and J lost 6, with 7 bases in between. This CDR3 has 13 residues. Germline lookup yields CDR1 KGHDR and CDR2 SFDVKD. The CDR3 nucleotides are TGTGCCACCAGTGATTTGCTTACAGCTGAAGCTTTCTTT. The encoded protein is CATSDLLTAEAFF.

This clone was counted between two and nine times. J is TRBJ2-7 and V is TRBV6-4, with TRBD2 matching 7 bases. The CDR3 runs to 16 residues. The ends lost 5 bases at V and 6 bases at J; junction bases unmatched: 16. The V gene's germline CDR1 is MRHNA and CDR2 SNTAGT. Here the CDR3 reads CASSKTSHGAVREQYF. The CDR3 DNA follows: TGTGCCAGCAGTAAGACTAGCCACGGGGCGGTTCGCGAGCAGTACTTC.

A single count supports this clone. The rearrangement uses TRBV5-6 and TRBJ1-2, with 7 nucleotides matching TRBD1. Per germline, CDR1 SGHDT and CDR2 YYEEEE. Trimming took 1 base from V and 0 from J; bases not matched to a gene: 6. The CDR3 covers 16 residues. The CDR3 DNA reads as TGTGCCAGCAGCTTGTCAGGGGGAAGTTCTAACTATGGCTACACCTTC. Translating it yields CASSLSGGSSNYGYTF.

V is TRBV7-2 and J is TRBJ1-2, with D possibly TRBD1 on 6 matching bases. CDR1 and CDR2 (germline): SGHTA, FQGNSA. The length of the CDR3 is 14 residues. Trimming pared 1 base from V and 6 bases from J, leaving 12 bases between. Here the CDR3 DNA reads TGTGCCAGCAGCTTAGTCACAGGGTCCCATGGCTACACCTTC. The encoded protein is CASSLVTGSHGYTF. Full variable domain (outside the CDR3, taken from reference TRBV7-2 and TRBJ1-2): GAGVSQSPSNKVTEKGKDVELRCDPISGHTALYWYRQSLGQGLEFLIYFQGNSAPDKSGLPSDRFSAERTGGSVSTLTIQRTQQEDSAVYLCASSLVTGSHGYTFGSGTRLTVV.

DNA for the CDR3: TGTGCCAGCAGCTTATCGGGGTCCTACCAAGAGACCCAGTACTTC. Residues: CASSLSGSYQETQYF. This chain uses TRBV7-8 with TRBJ2-5; D might be TRBD2 (5 bases). The CDR3 is 15 amino acids. The V end was cut by 2 bases, the J end by 0 bases, with 10 bases between. Germline loops: CDR1 SGHVS, CDR2 FQNEAQ.

V is TRBV4-1 and J is TRBJ2-7; tentatively, D is TRBD2 (6 bases). The CDR3 is 14 amino acids. CDR1 and CDR2 from the germline V gene are MGHRA and YSYEKL. Deletions cut 3 bases from V and 5 bases from J, with 14 bases between. The CDR3 protein is CASSHIVGGNEQYF. DNA for the CDR3: TGCGCCAGCAGCCATATTGTCGGGGGTAACGAGCAGTACTTC.

The rearrangement joins TRBV30 to TRBJ1-2; 7 nucleotides line up with TRBD1. The V segment lost 1 base and the J segment 8 bases; nucleotides outside the gene matches: 10. The CDR3 is made up of 14 amino acids. The germline gives CDR1 GTSNPN, CDR2 SVGIG (reference sequence). The CDR3 loop reads CAWSALTGVTGYTF. Here the CDR3 DNA reads TGTGCCTGGAGTGCGCTTACAGGGGTAACGGGCTACACCTTC.

This chain joins TRBV13 and TRBJ1-5; TRBD1 agrees at 8 bases. The ends lost 4 bases at V and 7 bases at J; junction bases unmatched: 6. The CDR3 sequence is 14 residues long. Germline V gene data show CDR1 as PRHDT and CDR2 as FYEKMQ (reference sequence). The CDR3 reads CASSSGTGQQPQHF. The CDR3 region has the DNA TGTGCCAGCAGCTCCGGGACAGGCCAGCAGCCCCAGCATTTT.